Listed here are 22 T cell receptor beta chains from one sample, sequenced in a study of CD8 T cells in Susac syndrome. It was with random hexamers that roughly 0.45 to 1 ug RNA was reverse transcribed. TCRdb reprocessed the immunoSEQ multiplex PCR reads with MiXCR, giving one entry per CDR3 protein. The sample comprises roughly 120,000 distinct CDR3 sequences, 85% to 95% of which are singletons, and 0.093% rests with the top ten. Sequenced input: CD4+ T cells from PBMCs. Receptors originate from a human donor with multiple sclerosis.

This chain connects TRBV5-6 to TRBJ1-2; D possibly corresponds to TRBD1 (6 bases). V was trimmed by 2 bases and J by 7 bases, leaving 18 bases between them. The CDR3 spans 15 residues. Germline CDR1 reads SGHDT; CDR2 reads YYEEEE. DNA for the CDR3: TGTGCCAGCAGCTTACTGACAGGCGGTTCGAGTGGCTACACCTTC. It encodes CASSLLTGGSSGYTF.

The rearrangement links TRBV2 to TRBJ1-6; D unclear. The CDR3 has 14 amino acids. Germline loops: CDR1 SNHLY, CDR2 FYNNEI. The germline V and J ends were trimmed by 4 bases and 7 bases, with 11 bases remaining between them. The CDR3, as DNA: TGTGCCAGCAGTGTAATCCAGACCAATTCACCCCTCCACTTT. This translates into CASSVIQTNSPLHF.

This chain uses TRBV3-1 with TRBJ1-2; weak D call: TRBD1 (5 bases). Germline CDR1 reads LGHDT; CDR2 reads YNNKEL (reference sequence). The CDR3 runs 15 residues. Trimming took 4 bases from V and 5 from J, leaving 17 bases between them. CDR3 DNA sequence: TGTGCCAGCAGCCGCCGCGAGACAGAGTCATATGGCTACACCTTC. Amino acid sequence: CASSRRETESYGYTF.

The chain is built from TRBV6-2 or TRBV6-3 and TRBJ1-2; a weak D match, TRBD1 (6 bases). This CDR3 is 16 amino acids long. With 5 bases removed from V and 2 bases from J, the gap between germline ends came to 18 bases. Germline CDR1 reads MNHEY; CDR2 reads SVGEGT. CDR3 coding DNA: TGTGCCAGCAGTCCTTCGTTCGGACAGATGAACTATGGCTACACCTTC. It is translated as CASSPSFGQMNYGYTF.

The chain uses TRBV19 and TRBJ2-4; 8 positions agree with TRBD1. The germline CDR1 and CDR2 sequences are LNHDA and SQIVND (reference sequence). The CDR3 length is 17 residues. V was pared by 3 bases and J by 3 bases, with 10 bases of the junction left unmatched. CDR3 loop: CASSINHRGLVKNIQYF. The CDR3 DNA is TGTGCCAGTAGTATTAACCACAGGGGGTTGGTCAAAAACATTCAGTACTTC.

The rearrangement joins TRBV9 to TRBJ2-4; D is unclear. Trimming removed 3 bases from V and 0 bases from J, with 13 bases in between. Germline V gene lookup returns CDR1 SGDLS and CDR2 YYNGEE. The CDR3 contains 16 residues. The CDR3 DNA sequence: TGTGCCAGCAGCGGGACGCCGAATCTAGCCAAAAACATTCAGTACTTC. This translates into CASSGTPNLAKNIQYF.

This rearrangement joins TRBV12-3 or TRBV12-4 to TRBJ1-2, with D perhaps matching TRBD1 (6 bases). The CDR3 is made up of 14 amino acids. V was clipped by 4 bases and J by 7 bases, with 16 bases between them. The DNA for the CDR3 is TGTGCCAGCAGTTACGCCGCCGGGGGCGGTGGCTACACCTTC. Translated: CASSYAAGGGGYTF.

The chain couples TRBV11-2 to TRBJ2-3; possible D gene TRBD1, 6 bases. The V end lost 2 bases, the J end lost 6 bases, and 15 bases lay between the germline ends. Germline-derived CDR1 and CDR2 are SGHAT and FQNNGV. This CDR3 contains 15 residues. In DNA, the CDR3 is TGTGCCAGCAGCTTACCCGGACAGAGCAAGGATACGCAGTATTTT. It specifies CASSLPGQSKDTQYF.

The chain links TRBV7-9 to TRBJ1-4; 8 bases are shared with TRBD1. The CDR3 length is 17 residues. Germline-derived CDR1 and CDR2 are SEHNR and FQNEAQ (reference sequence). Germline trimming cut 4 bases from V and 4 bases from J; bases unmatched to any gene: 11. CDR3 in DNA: TGTGCCAGCAGCTCAGGGGGCGGGACAGCGAATAATGAAAAACTGTTTTTT. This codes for CASSSGGGTANNEKLFF.

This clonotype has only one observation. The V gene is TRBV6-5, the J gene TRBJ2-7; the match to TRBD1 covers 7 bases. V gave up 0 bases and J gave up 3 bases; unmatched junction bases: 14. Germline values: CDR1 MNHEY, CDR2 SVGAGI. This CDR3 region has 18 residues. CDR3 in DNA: TGTGCCAGCAGTTACTCTCGACCCGACAGGGCCCAGATCTACGAGCAGTACTTC. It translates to CASSYSRPDRAQIYEQYF.

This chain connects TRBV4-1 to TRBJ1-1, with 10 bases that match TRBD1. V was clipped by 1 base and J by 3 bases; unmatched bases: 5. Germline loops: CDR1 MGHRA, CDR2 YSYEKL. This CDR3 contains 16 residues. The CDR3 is CASSQGPGTGDTEAFF. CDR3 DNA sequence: TGCGCCAGCAGCCAAGGCCCGGGGACAGGGGACACTGAAGCTTTCTTT.

This CDR3 is CSARTLGGYDEQFF. The CDR3 DNA reads TGCAGTGCTAGGACCCTGGGAGGGTACGATGAGCAGTTCTTC. The gene calls are TRBV20-1 and TRBJ2-1; 7 bases are shared with TRBD2. Per germline, CDR1 DFQATT and CDR2 SNEGSKA (reference sequence). CDR3 size: 14 residues. Trimming at V came to 3 bases and at J to 8 bases, leaving 10 bases not matched to a gene.

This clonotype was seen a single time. The CDR3: CATTTGINYGYTF. The CDR3 DNA sequence: TGTGCCACCACGACAGGGATAAACTATGGCTACACCTTC. This chain uses TRBV2 with TRBJ1-2; 7 bases are a match to TRBD1. The trim removed 10 bases at V and 2 bases at J, leaving 7 bases unmatched. From germline, CDR1 is SNHLY and CDR2 FYNNEI. The CDR3 totals 13 residues.

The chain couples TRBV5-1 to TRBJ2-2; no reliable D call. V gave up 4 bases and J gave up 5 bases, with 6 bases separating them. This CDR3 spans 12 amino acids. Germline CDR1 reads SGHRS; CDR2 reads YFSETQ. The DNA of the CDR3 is TGCGCCAGCAGCGAAGGAACCGGGGAGCTGTTTTTT. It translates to CASSEGTGELFF.

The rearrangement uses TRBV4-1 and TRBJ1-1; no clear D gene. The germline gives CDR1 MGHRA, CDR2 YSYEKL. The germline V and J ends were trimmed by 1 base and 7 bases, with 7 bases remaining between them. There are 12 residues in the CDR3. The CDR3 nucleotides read TGCGCCAGCAGCCAAGGTACTTTTGAAGCTTTCTTT. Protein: CASSQGTFEAFF.

The CDR3: CASRARGGYEQFF. The CDR3 DNA sequence: TGTGCCAGTCGAGCGAGAGGCGGGTATGAGCAGTTCTTC. The chain has TRBV7-9 and TRBJ2-1; D might be TRBD2 (5 bases). V was trimmed by 9 bases and J by 8 bases, leaving 17 bases between them. CDR3 size: 13 residues. Germline V gene lookup returns CDR1 SEHNR and CDR2 FQNEAQ (reference sequence).

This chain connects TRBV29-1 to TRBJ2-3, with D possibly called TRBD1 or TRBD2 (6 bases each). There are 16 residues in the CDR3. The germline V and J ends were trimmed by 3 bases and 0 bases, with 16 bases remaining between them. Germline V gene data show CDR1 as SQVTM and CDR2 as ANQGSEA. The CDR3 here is CSVEEEWGASTDTQYF. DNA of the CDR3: TGCAGCGTTGAGGAGGAATGGGGGGCCAGCACAGATACGCAGTATTTT.

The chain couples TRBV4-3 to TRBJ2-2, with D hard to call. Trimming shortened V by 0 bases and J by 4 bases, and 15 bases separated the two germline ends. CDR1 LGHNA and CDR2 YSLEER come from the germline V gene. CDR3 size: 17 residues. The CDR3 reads CASSQDWSSLVTGELFF. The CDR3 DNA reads TGCGCCAGCAGCCAAGATTGGTCGAGCCTGGTCACCGGGGAGCTGTTTTTT.

CDR3 DNA: TGTGCCAGCAGTGACACAGGGGAGCAGTTCTTC. It specifies CASSDTGEQFF. This rearrangement joins TRBV6-2 or TRBV6-3 to TRBJ2-1, with D maybe TRBD1 (6 bases). Germline CDR1 reads MNHEY; CDR2 reads SVGEGT. The CDR3 runs to 11 residues. V lost 5 bases, J lost 10 bases, and 9 bases lay in between.

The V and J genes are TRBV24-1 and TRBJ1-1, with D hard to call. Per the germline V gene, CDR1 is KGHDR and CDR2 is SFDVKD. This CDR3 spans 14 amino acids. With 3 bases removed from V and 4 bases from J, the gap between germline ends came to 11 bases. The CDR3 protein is CATSDTGRITEAFF. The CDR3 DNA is TGTGCCACCAGTGATACCGGACGGATCACTGAAGCTTTCTTT.

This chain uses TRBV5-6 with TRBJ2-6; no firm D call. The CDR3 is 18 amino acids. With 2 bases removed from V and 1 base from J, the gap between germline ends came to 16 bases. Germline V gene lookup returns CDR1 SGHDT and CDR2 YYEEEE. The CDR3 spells CASSFPHGRVSGANVLTF. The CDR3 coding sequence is TGTGCCAGCAGCTTTCCCCATGGGCGAGTGTCTGGGGCCAACGTCCTGACTTTC.

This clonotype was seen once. The CDR3 spells CASSSLTGSSYTFF. The CDR3, as DNA: TGTGCCAGCAGTTCTTTGACAGGGTCTAGTTATACTTTCTTT. V gene TRBV27 combines with J gene TRBJ1-1; 7 nucleotides line up with TRBD1. Germline V gene lookup returns CDR1 MNHEY and CDR2 SMNVEV (reference sequence). Unmatched junction bases numbered 14, after V lost 4 bases and J lost 12 bases. This CDR3 region has 14 residues.